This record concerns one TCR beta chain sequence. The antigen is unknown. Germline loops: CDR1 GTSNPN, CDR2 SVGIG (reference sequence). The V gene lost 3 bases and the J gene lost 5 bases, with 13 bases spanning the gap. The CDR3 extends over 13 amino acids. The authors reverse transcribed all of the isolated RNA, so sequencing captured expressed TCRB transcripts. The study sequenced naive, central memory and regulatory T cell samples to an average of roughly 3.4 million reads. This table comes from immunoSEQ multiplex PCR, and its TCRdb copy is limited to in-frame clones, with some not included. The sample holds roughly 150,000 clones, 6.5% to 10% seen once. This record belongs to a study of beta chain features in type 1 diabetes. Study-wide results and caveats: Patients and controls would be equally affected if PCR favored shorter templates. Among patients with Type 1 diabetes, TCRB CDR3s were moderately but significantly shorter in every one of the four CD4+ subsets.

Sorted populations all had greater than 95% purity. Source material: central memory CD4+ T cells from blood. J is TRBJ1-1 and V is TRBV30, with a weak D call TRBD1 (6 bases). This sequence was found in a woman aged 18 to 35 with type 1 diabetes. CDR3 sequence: CAWRRGAGTEAFF. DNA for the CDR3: TGTGCCTGGAGACGGGGGGCGGGAACTGAAGCTTTCTTT.